The 14 T cell receptor beta chains in this list originate from one sample, sequenced in a study of control samples from healthy donors and cancer patients. Clones were read by immunoSEQ multiplex PCR, and TCRdb kept only the in-frame ones, dropping some. The sample records about 140,000 clones, just under 95% being singletons. Sequenced: blood. The source of these receptors is a young man in good health.

This chain links TRBV7-2 with TRBJ2-7; D is ambiguous. Trimming removed 1 base from V and 4 bases from J, with 11 bases in between. The CDR3 sequence is 14 residues long. From germline, CDR1 is SGHTA and CDR2 FQGNSA. The DNA of the CDR3 is TGTGCCAGCAGCTTAGAAGTGACTGGGTACGAGCAGTACTTC. This translates into CASSLEVTGYEQYF. Full variable domain (remainder filled in from reference TRBV7-2 and TRBJ2-7): GAGVSQSPSNKVTEKGKDVELRCDPISGHTALYWYRQSLGQGLEFLIYFQGNSAPDKSGLPSDRFSAERTGGSVSTLTIQRTQQEDSAVYLCASSLEVTGYEQYFGPGTRLTVT.

The count of this clone is one. The chain combines TRBV7-8 with TRBJ2-2; D uncertain. The V end was cut by 5 bases, the J end by 1 base, with 17 bases between. CDR1 is SGHVS and CDR2 is FQNEAQ in the germline V gene. The CDR3 runs to 17 residues. The DNA of the CDR3 is TGTGCCAGCAGCCCCATAGGGATGGGAATGAACACCGGGGAGCTGTTTTTT. This translates into CASSPIGMGMNTGELFF. Full variable domain (rest looked up from reference TRBV7-8 and TRBJ2-2): GAGVSQSPRYKVAKRGQDVALRCDPISGHVSLFWYQQALGQGPEFLTYFQNEAQLDKSGLPSDRFFAERPEGSVSTLKIQRTQQEDSAVYLCASSPIGMGMNTGELFFGEGSRLTVL.

The chain combines TRBV2 with TRBJ2-5; D tentatively reads TRBD1 or TRBD2 (5 bases each). Germline CDR1 SNHLY, CDR2 FYNNEI. The CDR3 covers 12 residues. V was shortened by 3 bases and J by 5 bases, with 7 bases between the two germline ends. In DNA form, the CDR3 reads TGTGCCAGCAGTGAGGGACGGGAGACCCAGTACTTC. This codes for CASSEGRETQYF.

The chain is built from TRBV6-1 and TRBJ1-3; D possibly corresponds to TRBD1 (6 bases). Germline V gene lookup returns CDR1 MNHNS and CDR2 SASEGT. V was pared by 2 bases and J by 3 bases, with 11 bases between. The CDR3 spans 15 residues. In nucleotides, the CDR3 is TGTGCCAGCAGTGAACAGGGGACCCTTGGAAACACCATATATTTT. Encoded protein: CASSEQGTLGNTIYF.

The chain links TRBV18 to TRBJ2-7, with a weak D call TRBD2 (6 bases). The CDR3 length is 14 residues. The V and J ends lost 0 bases and 5 bases respectively, with 11 bases between them. Germline CDR1 and CDR2: KGHSH and LQKENI. CDR3 bases: TGTGCCAGCTCACCACCCCGGGAGCACGACGAGCAGTACTTC. It encodes CASSPPREHDEQYF.

V is TRBV18 and J is TRBJ1-5; D is undetermined. Germline lookup yields CDR1 KGHSH and CDR2 LQKENI. This CDR3 is 13 amino acids long. The germline V and J ends were trimmed by 4 bases and 5 bases, with 9 bases remaining between them. The CDR3 DNA reads as TGTGCCAGCTCACGCCTGCAAGATCAGCCCCAGCATTTT. Translation: CASSRLQDQPQHF. The variable domain in full, completed from reference TRBV18 and TRBJ1-5, reads NAGVMQNPRHLVRRRGQEARLRCSPMKGHSHVYWYRQLPEEGLKFMVYLQKENIIDESGMPKERFSAEFPKEGPSILRIQQVVRGDSAAYFCASSRLQDQPQHFGDGTRLSIL.

This clone was counted a single time. The chain uses TRBV11-2 and TRBJ2-1, with TRBD2 matching over 14 bases. The germline V gene has CDR1 SGHAT and CDR2 FQNNGV. After removal of 1 base from V and 3 bases from J, the junction contained 5 bases not matched to a gene. There are 18 residues in the CDR3. CDR3 residues: CASSLGLAGGPGYNEQFF. The CDR3 nucleotides are TGTGCCAGCAGCTTAGGACTAGCGGGAGGGCCTGGCTACAATGAGCAGTTCTTC.

The chain recombines TRBV3-1 (or the pseudogene TRBV3-2) with TRBJ1-3, with 9 bases fitting TRBD1. The germline V gene encodes CDR1 LGHDT and CDR2 YNNKEL (reference sequence). J was trimmed by 4 bases and V by 6 bases; bases with no gene match: 4. This CDR3 has 14 residues. CDR3 loop: CASRGTGRGNTIYF. The CDR3, as DNA: TGTGCCAGCAGAGGGACAGGGCGAGGAAACACCATATATTTT.

About this clone: The junction shows a germline mismatch at one end, possibly a read error. The chain combines TRBV7-9 with TRBJ2-1; 10 positions agree with TRBD2. CDR3 size: 13 residues. The germline gives CDR1 SEHNR, CDR2 FQNEAQ (reference sequence). The CDR3 nucleotides are TGTGCCAGCAGCTTAGTTACTAGCGGGACCCCCATCTTC. The encoded protein is CASSLVTSGTPIF.

The rearrangement links TRBV5-1 to TRBJ2-1; D might be TRBD2 (6 bases). Trimming shortened V by 0 bases and J by 0 bases, and 7 bases separated the two germline ends. The CDR3 consists of 15 residues. Germline assignment: CDR1 SGHRS and CDR2 YFSETQ. The CDR3 DNA is TGCGCCAGCAGCTTGGACGGGAGCTCCTACAATGAGCAGTTCTTC. Amino acids: CASSLDGSSYNEQFF.

The chain recombines TRBV24-1 with TRBJ2-1; 7 bases match TRBD2. CDR1 KGHDR and CDR2 SFDVKD come from the germline V gene. The V and J ends lost 3 bases and 7 bases, in that order; junction bases with no gene match: 11. The CDR3 length is 16 residues. In DNA form, the CDR3 reads TGTGCCACCAGTGATCGGGGGAGAGCGGGAATAAATGAGCAGTTCTTC. It is translated as CATSDRGRAGINEQFF.

The chain has TRBV30 and TRBJ2-1; D is unclear. Trimming cost V 1 base and J 5 bases, with 9 bases left between them. Germline lookup yields CDR1 GTSNPN and CDR2 SVGIG (reference sequence). The CDR3 spans 13 residues. The CDR3 DNA is TGTGCCTGGAGTGGCACGGATGACAATGAGCAGTTCTTC. Protein: CAWSGTDDNEQFF.

J is TRBJ1-5 and V is TRBV6-6, with no clear D. This CDR3 region has 14 residues. The V and J ends lost 4 bases and 2 bases respectively, with 9 bases between them. The germline V gene has CDR1 MNHNY and CDR2 SVGAGI (reference sequence). DNA for the CDR3: TGTGCCAGCAGTTCCGGTCAGGGCAATCAGCCCCAGCATTTT. It specifies CASSSGQGNQPQHF.

The chain links TRBV27 to TRBJ2-3, with 9 bases that match TRBD2. Unmatched junction bases numbered 14, after V lost 3 bases and J lost 4 bases. Per germline, CDR1 MNHEY and CDR2 SMNVEV (reference sequence). CDR3 length equals 18 residues. The CDR3 coding sequence is TGTGCCAGCAGTTTTCTACCCAAGGCTAGCGGGGACCCAGATACGCAGTATTTT. This encodes CASSFLPKASGDPDTQYF.